These 4 T cell receptor beta chains were sequenced from one sample in a study of blood T cells in healthy people across ages. The authors ran a second PCR of roughly 6 to 11 cycles using a sample-barcoded 5' primer and a J-beta primer mix. TCRdb fed the 5' RACE reads into MiXCR, producing one record per CDR3 protein. The sample lists around 800,000 distinct CDR3 sequences; roughly 44% were seen once. Sequencing was carried out using blood. Every receptor here comes from a man aged 55 to 70 in good health.

Many counts were recorded for this clonotype. This rearrangement joins TRBV21-1 to TRBJ2-5; TRBD1, as called in the table, went unchecked against the DNA. TRBV21-1 is tagged as a pseudogene. The CDR3 covers 15 residues. The CDR3 loop is CASSNGTPPQETQYF. The CDR3 region has the DNA TGTGCCAGCAGCAACGGGACACCACCGCAAGAGACCCAGTACTTC.

V is TRBV12-3 or TRBV12-4 and J is TRBJ2-1, with 7 positions matching TRBD2. The CDR3 consists of 15 residues. J lost 6 bases, V lost 8 bases, and 13 bases had no gene match. For the CDR3, the DNA is TGTGCCAGCGCACGGAGTCGAGCGGGATCCAATGAGCAGTTCTTC. Translation gives CASARSRAGSNEQFF.

This chain links TRBV6-2 or TRBV6-3 with TRBJ2-1, with 9 nucleotides matching TRBD2. From germline, CDR1 is MNHEY and CDR2 SVGEGT. CDR3 length: 13 amino acids. J lost 12 bases, V lost 5 bases, and 8 bases had no gene match. The CDR3 is CASSPPASGTQFF. The CDR3 DNA reads TGTGCCAGCAGTCCCCCGGCTAGCGGGACGCAGTTCTTC.

The V and J genes are TRBV20-1 and TRBJ2-3; TRBD2 aligns across 9 bases. CDR1 is DFQATT, CDR2 SNEGSKA, per germline (reference sequence). J was trimmed by 0 bases and V by 6 bases; bases with no gene match: 7. There are 15 residues in the CDR3. The CDR3 coding sequence is TGCAGTGCCAAGCGGGGGGCGCTAAGCACAGATACGCAGTATTTT. It is translated as CSAKRGALSTDTQYF.